The 25 T cell receptor beta chains in this list originate from one sample, sequenced in a study of cytomegalovirus exposure and HLA in healthy donors. PCR used 60 Vbeta primers and 13 Jbeta primers. The assay was immunoSEQ multiplex PCR, and TCRdb's table has in-frame clones only and misses some. The sample shows 150,000 or so clones, about 80% of them seen only once. The sample was PBMCs. Every receptor here comes from a young man in good health and CMV-seropositive.

This clone was detected only once. The gene calls are TRBV9 and TRBJ2-1; no clear D gene. CDR3 length equals 14 residues. Germline assignment: CDR1 SGDLS and CDR2 YYNGEE. Trimming pared 1 base from V and 4 bases from J, leaving 9 bases between. In nucleotides, the CDR3 is TGTGCCAGCAGCGTACTAGGTGGGTACAATGAGCAGTTCTTC. Protein: CASSVLGGYNEQFF.

The V call is TRBV6-5, the J call TRBJ2-2; D gene unclear. V was trimmed by 7 bases and J by 6 bases, leaving 15 bases between them. Per germline, CDR1 MNHEY and CDR2 SVGAGI. The CDR3 extends over 14 amino acids. Written as DNA, the CDR3 is TGTGCCAGCACCGGATCCAGGTCCCCCGGGGAGCTGTTTTTT. It is translated as CASTGSRSPGELFF.

The chain links TRBV11-3 to TRBJ2-1; TRBD2 agrees at 7 bases. This CDR3 is 15 amino acids long. Losses at the gene ends were 1 base for V and 2 bases for J; bases not matched to a gene: 2. Germline V gene lookup returns CDR1 SGHNT and CDR2 YENEEA. The CDR3, as DNA: TGTGCCAGCAGCTTAGCTCGGGGGGCCTACAATGAGCAGTTCTTC. Translating it yields CASSLARGAYNEQFF.

The chain recombines TRBV19 with TRBJ1-5; weak D call: TRBD1 (6 bases). Germline CDR1 reads LNHDA; CDR2 reads SQIVND (reference sequence). The CDR3 totals 15 residues. Between the trimmed V and J ends, which lost 6 bases and 1 base, there was a span of 13 bases. CDR3 sequence reads: CASSSGTPSNQPQHF. In nucleotides, the CDR3 is TGTGCCAGTAGCTCCGGGACACCGAGCAATCAGCCCCAGCATTTT.

This chain joins TRBV7-9 and TRBJ2-1; 10 nucleotides match TRBD2. The CDR3 length is 16 residues. Germline values: CDR1 SEHNR, CDR2 FQNEAQ (reference sequence). V lost 6 bases and J lost 5; bases outside the gene matches: 10. Here the CDR3 reads CASSPPTSGIHNEQFF. DNA for the CDR3: TGTGCCAGCAGTCCGCCAACTAGCGGGATTCACAATGAGCAGTTCTTC.

The chain links TRBV2 to TRBJ1-4, with D perhaps TRBD1 (5 bases). The V gene's germline CDR1 is SNHLY and CDR2 FYNNEI. This CDR3 is 18 amino acids long. V shed 4 bases and J shed 3 bases, with 21 bases lying between them. CDR3 region: CASSGTFRDLISNEKLFF. CDR3 in DNA: TGTGCCAGCAGTGGGACCTTTCGGGACTTGATCTCTAATGAAAAACTGTTTTTT.

CDR3 coding DNA: TGTGCCAGCAGACCCCGAGGGCAGAATCAGCCCCAGCATTTT. It yields the protein CASRPRGQNQPQHF. The rearrangement links TRBV5-8 to TRBJ1-5; D unresolved. The CDR3 is 14 residues long. Germline V gene data show CDR1 as SGHTS and CDR2 as YDEGEE. V was clipped by 5 bases and J by 4 bases, with 13 bases between them.

The chain is built from TRBV7-9 and TRBJ2-2; the match to TRBD1 covers 8 bases. The ends lost 4 bases at V and 5 bases at J; junction bases unmatched: 6. Germline V gene data show CDR1 as SEHNR and CDR2 as FQNEAQ (reference sequence). This CDR3 has 15 residues. CDR3 amino acids: CASSSGQGGTGELFF. DNA of the CDR3: TGTGCCAGCAGCTCTGGACAGGGAGGAACCGGGGAGCTGTTTTTT.

The chain joins TRBV18 to TRBJ2-5; TRBD2 aligns across 12 bases. Germline CDR1 KGHSH, CDR2 LQKENI. This CDR3 region has 16 residues. J gave up 5 bases and V 2 bases, and 6 bases lay outside the gene matches. The CDR3 protein is CASSPSGLAGRETQYF. As DNA, the CDR3 is TGTGCCAGCTCACCATCCGGACTAGCGGGGAGGGAGACCCAGTACTTC.

The rearrangement links TRBV7-9 to TRBJ2-3, with 9 bases identical to TRBD2. J gave up 6 bases and V 5 bases, and 9 bases lay outside the gene matches. Germline CDR1 SEHNR, CDR2 FQNEAQ (reference sequence). CDR3 length: 15 residues. Written as DNA, the CDR3 is TGTGCCAGCAGCCAGCCAGCGGGAGGTTTCGATACGCAGTATTTT. It yields the protein CASSQPAGGFDTQYF.

V usage is TRBV2 and J usage is TRBJ2-2, with D possibly TRBD1 on 5 matching bases. The CDR3 totals 13 residues. Germline CDR1 and CDR2: SNHLY and FYNNEI. Trimming shortened V by 8 bases and J by 1 base, and 8 bases separated the two germline ends. CDR3 bases: TGTGCCAGCCAGGGTGAGAACACCGGGGAGCTGTTTTTT. It specifies CASQGENTGELFF.

The chain joins TRBV27 to TRBJ2-4; possible D gene TRBD1, 5 bases. V lost 8 bases and J 4 bases, leaving 9 bases between the germline ends. This CDR3 contains 12 residues. Germline V gene lookup returns CDR1 MNHEY and CDR2 SMNVEV (reference sequence). CDR3 in amino acids: CASLGAKNIQYF. The CDR3 nucleotides are TGTGCCAGCTTAGGGGCTAAAAACATTCAGTACTTC.

The chain has TRBV28 and TRBJ1-2; D may be TRBD1 (5 bases). Trimming stripped 7 bases from V and 4 bases from J, with 22 bases between. This CDR3 comprises 16 residues. Per germline, CDR1 MDHEN and CDR2 SYDVKM. CDR3 residues: CASTPPQGSRIYGYTF. The CDR3 coding sequence is TGTGCCAGCACCCCACCCCAGGGTTCCAGAATCTATGGCTACACCTTC.

The rearrangement uses TRBV27 and TRBJ2-7, with a tentative D call TRBD1 (5 bases). Trimming took 0 bases from V and 6 from J, leaving 9 bases between them. Germline V gene sequence: CDR1 MNHEY, CDR2 SMNVEV (reference sequence). This CDR3 comprises 13 residues. CDR3 sequence (DNA): TGTGCCAGCAGTTTATCGCAGGGTCCCGAGCAGTACTTC. Translating it yields CASSLSQGPEQYF.

The J gene is TRBJ2-6, the V gene TRBV28; D ambiguous. The CDR3 runs to 15 residues. V was cut by 5 bases and J by 1 base, with 9 bases left in between. Germline loops: CDR1 MDHEN, CDR2 SYDVKM. The CDR3 is CASSPIFSGANVLTF. CDR3 DNA: TGTGCCAGCAGTCCTATCTTTTCTGGGGCCAACGTCCTGACTTTC.

V gene TRBV5-4 combines with J gene TRBJ2-7; 8 bases are shared with TRBD2. Germline CDR1 reads SGHNT; CDR2 reads YYREEE (reference sequence). V trimming: 5 bases; J trimming: 7 bases; junction bases outside the gene matches: 11. There are 14 residues in the CDR3. The chain's CDR3 is CASSTGGRILEQYF. The CDR3 nucleotides read TGTGCCAGCAGTACGGGCGGGAGGATTTTGGAGCAGTACTTC.

This chain connects TRBV30 to TRBJ1-6; TRBD1 matches 11 bases. The CDR3 is 16 amino acids. The J segment lost 0 bases and the V segment lost 8 bases, leaving 6 bases of the junction unmatched. The germline V gene has CDR1 GTSNPN and CDR2 SVGIG (reference sequence). CDR3 bases: TGTGCCGGACAGGGGGCAGTTAACTCCTATAATTCACCCCTCCACTTT. Its protein product is CAGQGAVNSYNSPLHF.

This chain joins TRBV4-1 and TRBJ2-1; TRBD2 agrees at 14 bases. Germline assignment: CDR1 MGHRA and CDR2 YSYEKL. CDR3 length: 15 residues. The junction had 5 bases not matched to a gene; V was cut back by 4 bases and J by 9 bases. DNA of the CDR3: TGCGCCAGCAGCCTCGGGACTAGCGGGAGTATTGAGCAGTTCTTC. This encodes CASSLGTSGSIEQFF.

The chain combines TRBV28 with TRBJ1-1, with D perhaps matching TRBD1 (5 bases). Germline V gene sequence: CDR1 MDHEN, CDR2 SYDVKM. The CDR3 extends over 15 amino acids. The ends were cut back, 1 base at V and 5 bases at J, with 14 bases in the middle. In nucleotides, the CDR3 is TGTGCCAGCAGTTTATATCCAGGTGGGGGGACTGAAGCTTTCTTT. It specifies CASSLYPGGGTEAFF.

This chain links TRBV6-4 with TRBJ1-2, with 9 bases aligning to TRBD1. CDR1 MRHNA and CDR2 SNTAGT come from the germline V gene. V was pared by 5 bases and J by 6 bases, with 10 bases of the junction left unmatched. This CDR3 has 15 residues. The CDR3 nucleotides are TGTGCCAGCAGTCCACAGGGGGCGCGGTTCGATGGCTACACCTTC. Its translation is CASSPQGARFDGYTF.

This clone was found a few times. This sequence joins TRBV19 and TRBJ1-6; D not certain. The length of the CDR3 is 13 residues. Looked up from germline, CDR1 is LNHDA and CDR2 is SQIVND (reference sequence). V lost 5 bases and J 6 bases, leaving 8 bases between the germline ends. CDR3 bases: TGTGCCAGTAGTCGGGAGGGTAATTCACCCCTCCACTTT. This gives the protein CASSREGNSPLHF.

In its sample, this clone was seen a few times. The V and J genes are TRBV7-9 and TRBJ2-1; the match to TRBD2 covers 7 bases. CDR1 SEHNR and CDR2 FQNEAQ come from the germline V gene (reference sequence). This CDR3 has 11 residues. J was trimmed by 10 bases and V by 5 bases; bases with no gene match: 2. In DNA form, the CDR3 reads TGTGCCAGCAGCCAGACTAGCGAGCAGTTCTTC. Translated: CASSQTSEQFF.

The rearrangement uses TRBV7-2 and TRBJ2-2; 9 nucleotides align to TRBD2. Trimming removed 6 bases from V and 7 bases from J; junction bases left unmatched: 9. The CDR3 is 15 amino acids. Looked up from germline, CDR1 is SGHTA and CDR2 is FQGNSA. Here the CDR3 reads CASSRQSSGIGELFF. CDR3 DNA: TGTGCCAGCAGTCGTCAGTCTAGCGGGATCGGGGAGCTGTTTTTT. Looking up the rest from reference TRBV7-2 and TRBJ2-2 gives the full variable domain: GAGVSQSPSNKVTEKGKDVELRCDPISGHTALYWYRQSLGQGLEFLIYFQGNSAPDKSGLPSDRFSAERTGGSVSTLTIQRTQQEDSAVYLCASSRQSSGIGELFFGEGSRLTVL.

The chain is built from TRBV7-9 and TRBJ1-4; 8 bases match TRBD1. Trimming removed 5 bases from V and 8 bases from J; junction bases left unmatched: 10. The CDR3 spans 15 residues. Germline CDR1 reads SEHNR; CDR2 reads FQNEAQ (reference sequence). The CDR3 coding sequence is TGTGCCAGCAGCAGCGGACAGGGATCGGGGGAAAAACTGTTTTTT. The encoded protein is CASSSGQGSGEKLFF.

The V gene is TRBV18, the J gene TRBJ2-5; a possible D gene is TRBD1 (6 bases). The DNA end is a closer match to TRBJ2-7, so the J assignment may be wrong. Germline lookup yields CDR1 KGHSH and CDR2 LQKENI. The CDR3 loop spans 16 amino acids. CDR3 sequence reads: CASSPADRMRTYEQYF. In DNA, the CDR3 is TGTGCCAGCTCTCCAGCTGACAGGATGAGGACCTACGAGCAGTACTTC.